This TCR beta chain was recovered during a study of T cell responses to AZD1222 COVID-19 vaccine. Study outcomes and limitations: Seropositive at baseline were only a handful of AZD1222 recipients.

Details on this clone: Its antigen is currently unknown.

The method was immunoSEQ multiplex PCR; TCRdb's version includes in-frame clones alone and lacks a portion of them. This sample carries 150,000 to 170,000 clones, about 92% of them seen once, and the ten largest clones take over 15%. The germline CDR1 and CDR2 sequences are MNHEY and SVGAGI. The CDR3 sequence is 13 residues long. Deletions cut 7 bases from V and 3 bases from J, with 12 bases between. The sample here was peripheral blood, taken on day 0 of AZD1222 vaccination. The TCR sequence derives from an adult in good health. This chain uses TRBV6-5 with TRBJ1-1; a weak D match, TRBD1 (6 bases). CDR3 sequence (DNA): TGTGCCAGCAAACAGGGTCGGGACACTGAAGCTTTCTTT. Residues: CASKQGRDTEAFF.